This T cell receptor (beta chain) was documented in a study of CD8+ T cells in alopecia areata. The study's findings and limits: Among patients, TCR sharing was less clear than in mice, a difference possibly due in part to HLA diversity in the patient population.

This clone has a handful of counts. Its cognate antigen is unknown. Germline CDR1 SQVTM, CDR2 ANQGSEA. CDR3 length equals 13 residues. Trimming cost V 6 bases and J 3 bases; bases outside gene matches: 6. Treatment noted: oral pan-JAK inhibitor, 5-10 mg twice daily. cDNA prepared by RNA extraction and subsequent reverse transcription served as the template for sequencing. The protocol was immunoSEQ multiplex PCR, while the TCRdb copy is restricted to in-frame clones and leaves out a portion. Seen here are 150,000 to 200,000 clones, 51% observed once, and the top ten hold roughly a tenth. V gene TRBV29-1 combines with J gene TRBJ1-1, with TRBD1 identical over 8 bases. Sequences were derived from CD8+ T cells sorted from blood, sampled between weeks 51 and 52, from a patient treated with tofacitinib. The source is a human donor with alopecia areata. CDR3 residues: CSVAQGDHTEAFF. The CDR3 nucleotides are TGCAGCGTAGCACAGGGGGATCACACTGAAGCTTTCTTT.